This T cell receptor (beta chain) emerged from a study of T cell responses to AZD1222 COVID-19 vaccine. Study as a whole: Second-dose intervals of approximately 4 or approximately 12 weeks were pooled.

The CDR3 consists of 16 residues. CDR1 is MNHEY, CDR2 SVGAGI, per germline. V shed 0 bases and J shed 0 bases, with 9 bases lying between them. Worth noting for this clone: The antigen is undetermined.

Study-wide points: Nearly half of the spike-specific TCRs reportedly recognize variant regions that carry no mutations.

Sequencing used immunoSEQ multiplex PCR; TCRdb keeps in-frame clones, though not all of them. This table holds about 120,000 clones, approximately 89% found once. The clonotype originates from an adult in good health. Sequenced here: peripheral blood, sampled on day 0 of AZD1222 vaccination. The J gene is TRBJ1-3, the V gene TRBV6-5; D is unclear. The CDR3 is CASSYSPAISGNTIYF. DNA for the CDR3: TGTGCCAGCAGTTACTCGCCGGCAATCTCTGGAAACACCATATATTTT.